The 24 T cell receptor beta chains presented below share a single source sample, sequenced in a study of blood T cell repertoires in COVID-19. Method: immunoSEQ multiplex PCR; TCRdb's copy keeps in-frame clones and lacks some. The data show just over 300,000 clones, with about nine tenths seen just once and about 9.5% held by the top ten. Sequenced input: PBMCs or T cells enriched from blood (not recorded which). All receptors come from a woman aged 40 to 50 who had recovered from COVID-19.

CDR3 DNA: TGCAGCGTTGGGGCAGCCGGGGGATACGAGCAGTACTTC. Its protein product is CSVGAAGGYEQYF. The J gene is TRBJ2-7, the V gene TRBV29-1; maybe TRBD2 (6 bases). Germline-derived CDR1 and CDR2 are SQVTM and ANQGSEA. The CDR3 covers 13 residues. Trimming took 4 bases from V and 4 from J, leaving 14 bases between them.

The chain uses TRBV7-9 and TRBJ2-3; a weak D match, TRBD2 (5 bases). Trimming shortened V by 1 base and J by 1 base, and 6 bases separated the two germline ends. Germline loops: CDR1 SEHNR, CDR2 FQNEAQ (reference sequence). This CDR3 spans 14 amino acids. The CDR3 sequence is CASSLVGGTDTQYF. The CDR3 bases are TGTGCCAGCAGCTTAGTCGGGGGCACAGATACGCAGTATTTT.

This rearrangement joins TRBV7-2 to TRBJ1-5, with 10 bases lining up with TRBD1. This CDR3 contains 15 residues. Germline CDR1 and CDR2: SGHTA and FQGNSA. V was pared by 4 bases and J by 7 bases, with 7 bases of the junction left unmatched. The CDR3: CASSSGDRGNQPQHF. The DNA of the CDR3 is TGTGCCAGCAGCTCCGGGGACAGGGGAAACCAGCCCCAGCATTTT.

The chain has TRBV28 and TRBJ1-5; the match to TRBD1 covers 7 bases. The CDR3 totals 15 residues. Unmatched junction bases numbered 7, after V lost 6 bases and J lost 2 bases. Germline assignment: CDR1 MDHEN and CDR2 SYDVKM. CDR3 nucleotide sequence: TGTGCCAGCAGGGTGACAGGGCCCGGCAATCAGCCCCAGCATTTT. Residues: CASRVTGPGNQPQHF.

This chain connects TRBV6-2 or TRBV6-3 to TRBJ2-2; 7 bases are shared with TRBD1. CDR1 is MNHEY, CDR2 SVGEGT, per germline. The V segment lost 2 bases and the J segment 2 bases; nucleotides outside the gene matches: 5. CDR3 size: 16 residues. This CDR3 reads CASSYPTGINTGELFF. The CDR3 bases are TGTGCCAGCAGTTACCCGACAGGGATTAACACCGGGGAGCTGTTTTTT.

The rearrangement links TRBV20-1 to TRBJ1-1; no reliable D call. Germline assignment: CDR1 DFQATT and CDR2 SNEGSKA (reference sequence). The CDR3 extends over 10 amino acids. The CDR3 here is CSGLGVEAFF. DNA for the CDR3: TGCAGCGGCCTCGGGGTTGAAGCTTTCTTT.

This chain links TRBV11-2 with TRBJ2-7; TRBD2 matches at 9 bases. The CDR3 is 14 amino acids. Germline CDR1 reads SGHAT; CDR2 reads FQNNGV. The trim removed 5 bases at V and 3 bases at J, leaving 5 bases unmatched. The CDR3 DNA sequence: TGTGCCAGCAGCCGGGCTAGCGGGGTCTACGAGCAGTACTTC. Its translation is CASSRASGVYEQYF.

CDR3 bases: TGTGCCAGCAGCTTAACGGGGGGCCGAGAGCAGTACTTC. This gives the protein CASSLTGGREQYF. The V gene is TRBV11-3, the J gene TRBJ2-7; perhaps TRBD2 as D (7 bases). This CDR3 is built from 13 residues. Germline V gives CDR1 SGHNT, CDR2 YENEEA. The V end lost 2 bases, the J end lost 7 bases, and 12 bases lay between the germline ends.

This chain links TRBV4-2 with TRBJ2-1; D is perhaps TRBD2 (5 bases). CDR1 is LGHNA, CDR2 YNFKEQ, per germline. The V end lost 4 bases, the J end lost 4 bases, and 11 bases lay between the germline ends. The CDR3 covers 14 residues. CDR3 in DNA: TGTGCCAGCAGCCTGAGGGCGGAATACAATGAGCAGTTCTTC. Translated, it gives CASSLRAEYNEQFF.

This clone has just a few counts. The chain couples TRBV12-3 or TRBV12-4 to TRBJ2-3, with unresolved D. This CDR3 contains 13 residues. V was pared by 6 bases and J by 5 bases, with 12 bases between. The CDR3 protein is CASSPLTRDTQYF. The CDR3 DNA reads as TGTGCCAGCAGCCCCCTCACGCGAGATACGCAGTATTTT.

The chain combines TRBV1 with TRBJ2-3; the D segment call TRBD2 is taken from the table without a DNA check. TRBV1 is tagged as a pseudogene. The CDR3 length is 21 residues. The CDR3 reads CTSSRSVVGCGGTRARDTQYF. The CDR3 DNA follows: TGCACCAGCAGCCGGTCGGTGGTGGGGTGCGGGGGGACTAGGGCCCGAGATACGCAGTATTTT.

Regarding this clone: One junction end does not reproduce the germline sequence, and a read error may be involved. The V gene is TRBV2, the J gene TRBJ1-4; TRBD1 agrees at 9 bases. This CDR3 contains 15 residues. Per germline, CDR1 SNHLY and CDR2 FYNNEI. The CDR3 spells CASSEAYIPGQGLIF. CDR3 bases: TGTGCCAGCAGTGAAGCTTATATCCCGGGACAGGGTTTGATTTTT. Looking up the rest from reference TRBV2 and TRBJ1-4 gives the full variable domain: EPEVTQTPSHQVTQMGQEVILRCVPISNHLYFYWYRQILGQKVEFLVSFYNNEISEKSEIFDDQFSVERPDGSNFTLKIRSTKLEDSAMYFCASSEAYIPGQGLIFGSGTQLSVL.

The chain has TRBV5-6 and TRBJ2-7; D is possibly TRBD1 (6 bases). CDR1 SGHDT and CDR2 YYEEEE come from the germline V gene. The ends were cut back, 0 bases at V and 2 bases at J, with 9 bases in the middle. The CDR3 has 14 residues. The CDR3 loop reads CASSLGDITYEQYF. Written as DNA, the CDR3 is TGTGCCAGCAGCTTGGGGGACATAACCTACGAGCAGTACTTC. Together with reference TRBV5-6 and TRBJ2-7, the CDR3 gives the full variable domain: DAGVTQSPTHLIKTRGQQVTLRCSPKSGHDTVSWYQQALGQGPQFIFQYYEEEERQRGNFPDRFSGHQFPNYSSELNVNALLLGDSALYLCASSLGDITYEQYFGPGTRLTVT.

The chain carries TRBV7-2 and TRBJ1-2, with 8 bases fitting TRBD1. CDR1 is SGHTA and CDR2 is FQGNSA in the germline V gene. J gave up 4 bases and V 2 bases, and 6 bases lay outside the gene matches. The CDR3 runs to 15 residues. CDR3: CASSLTQGEIYGYTF. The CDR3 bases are TGTGCCAGCAGCTTAACACAGGGGGAGATCTATGGCTACACCTTC.

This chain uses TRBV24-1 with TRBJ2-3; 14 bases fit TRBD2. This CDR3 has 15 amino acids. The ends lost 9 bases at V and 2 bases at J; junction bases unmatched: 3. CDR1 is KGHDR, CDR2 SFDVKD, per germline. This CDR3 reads CATRTSGGHTDTQYF. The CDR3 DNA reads TGTGCCACCCGGACTAGCGGGGGGCACACAGATACGCAGTATTTT.

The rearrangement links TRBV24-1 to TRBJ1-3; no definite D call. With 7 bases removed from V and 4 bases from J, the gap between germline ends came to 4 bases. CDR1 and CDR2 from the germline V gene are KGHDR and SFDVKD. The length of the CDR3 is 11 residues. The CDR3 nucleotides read TGTGCCACCAGCCTCGGAAACACCATATATTTT. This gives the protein CATSLGNTIYF.

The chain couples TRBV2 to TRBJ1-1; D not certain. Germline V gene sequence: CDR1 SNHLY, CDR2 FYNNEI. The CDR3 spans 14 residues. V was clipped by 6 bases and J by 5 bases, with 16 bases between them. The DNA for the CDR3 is TGTGCCAGCAGGCCTGGAGGGTCGAAAACTGAAGCTTTCTTT. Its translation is CASRPGGSKTEAFF.

CDR3 in amino acids: CASSRGTSGTDTQYF. The CDR3 DNA is TGCGCCAGCAGCCGTGGGACTAGCGGAACAGATACGCAGTATTTT. The gene calls are TRBV5-1 and TRBJ2-3, with 11 positions matching TRBD2. CDR3 length equals 15 residues. The V segment lost 4 bases and the J segment 3 bases; nucleotides outside the gene matches: 4. Germline V gene data show CDR1 as SGHRS and CDR2 as YFSETQ.

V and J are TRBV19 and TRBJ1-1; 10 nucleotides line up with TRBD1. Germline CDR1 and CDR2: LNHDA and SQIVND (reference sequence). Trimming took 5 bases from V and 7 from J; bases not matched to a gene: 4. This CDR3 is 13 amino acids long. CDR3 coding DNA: TGTGCCAGTAGTCGGGACAGGGGAGTTGAAGCTTTCTTT. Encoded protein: CASSRDRGVEAFF.

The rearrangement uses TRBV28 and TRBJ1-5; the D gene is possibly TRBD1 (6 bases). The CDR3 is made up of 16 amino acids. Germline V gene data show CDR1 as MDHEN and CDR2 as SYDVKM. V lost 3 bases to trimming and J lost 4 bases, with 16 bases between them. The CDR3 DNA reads TGTGCCAGCAGTTTTGGGGTCAGGGGACGAAATCAGCCCCAGCATTTT. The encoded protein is CASSFGVRGRNQPQHF. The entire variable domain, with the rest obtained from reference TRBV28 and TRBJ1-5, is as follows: DVKVTQSSRYLVKRTGEKVFLECVQDMDHENMFWYRQDPGLGLRLIYFSYDVKMKEKGDIPEGYSVSREKKERFSLILESASTNQTSMYLCASSFGVRGRNQPQHFGDGTRLSIL.

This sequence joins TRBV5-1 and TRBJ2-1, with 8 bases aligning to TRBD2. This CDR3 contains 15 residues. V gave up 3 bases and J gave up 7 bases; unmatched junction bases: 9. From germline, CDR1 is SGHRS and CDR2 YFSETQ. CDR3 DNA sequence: TGCGCCAGCAGCTCCGGGGGGGCCAACTCAAATGAGCAGTTCTTC. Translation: CASSSGGANSNEQFF.

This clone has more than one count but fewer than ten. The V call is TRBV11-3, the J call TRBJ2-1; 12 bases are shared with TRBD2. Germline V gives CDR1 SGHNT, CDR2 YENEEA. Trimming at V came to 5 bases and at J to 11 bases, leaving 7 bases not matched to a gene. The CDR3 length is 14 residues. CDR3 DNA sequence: TGTGCCAGCAGCCCCCTAGCGGGGGGGCATCAGCAGTTCTTC. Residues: CASSPLAGGHQQFF.

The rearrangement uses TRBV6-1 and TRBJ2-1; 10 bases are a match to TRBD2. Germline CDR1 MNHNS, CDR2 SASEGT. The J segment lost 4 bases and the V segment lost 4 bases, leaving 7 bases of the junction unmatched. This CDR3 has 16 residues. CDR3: CASSGGLAGAYNEQFF. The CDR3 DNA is TGTGCCAGCAGTGGGGGGCTAGCGGGAGCTTACAATGAGCAGTTCTTC.

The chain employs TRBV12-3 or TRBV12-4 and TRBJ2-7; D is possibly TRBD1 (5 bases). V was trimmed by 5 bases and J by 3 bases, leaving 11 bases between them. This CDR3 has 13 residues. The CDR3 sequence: CASSTGPSYEQYF. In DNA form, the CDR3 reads TGTGCCAGCAGTACAGGCCCAAGCTACGAGCAGTACTTC.